This passage covers 25 T cell receptor beta chains from one sample sequenced in a study of long-term antiretroviral therapy in people with HIV. Sequencing used immunoSEQ v3.0 at survey level. Data came from immunoSEQ multiplex PCR; TCRdb stores just in-frame clones and leaves some out. The table shows 25,000 to 35,000 clones, with about 96% occurring only once. Here the sequenced sample was unsorted PBMCs, taken 6.5 to 6.9 years after starting antiretroviral therapy. The receptor source for this set is a young man with HIV.

This clone came up once. The chain employs TRBV13 and TRBJ1-3; D not resolved. Germline CDR1 and CDR2: PRHDT and FYEKMQ (reference sequence). Deletions cut 5 bases from V and 4 bases from J, with 6 bases between. The CDR3 is made up of 12 amino acids. The CDR3 region is CASSEQGNTIYF. The DNA of the CDR3 is TGTGCCAGCAGCGAACAGGGAAACACCATATATTTT.

The chain recombines TRBV2 with TRBJ2-7; tentative D call: TRBD2 (5 bases). Trimming left V 7 bases short and J 6 bases short, with 22 bases between. CDR1 and CDR2 (germline): SNHLY, FYNNEI. The CDR3 is 15 amino acids. The CDR3 DNA follows: TGTGCCAGCATTTCAGTTCGGACTGGTTTGACCGAGCAGTACTTC. Encoded protein: CASISVRTGLTEQYF.

The gene calls are TRBV30 and TRBJ2-3; 7 nucleotides match TRBD1. J was trimmed by 3 bases and V by 5 bases; bases with no gene match: 14. Germline CDR1 reads GTSNPN; CDR2 reads SVGIG (reference sequence). The CDR3 spans 16 residues. The chain's CDR3 is CAWDDRVRDRTDTQYF. CDR3 sequence (DNA): TGTGCCTGGGATGACAGGGTTCGGGATAGGACAGATACGCAGTATTTT.

The chain carries TRBV4-1 and TRBJ1-5, with unresolved D. Germline V gene lookup returns CDR1 MGHRA and CDR2 YSYEKL. V lost 1 base and J lost 0, with 7 bases in between. The CDR3 is 15 residues long. The CDR3 spells CASSQVTASNQPQHF. For the CDR3, the DNA is TGCGCCAGCAGCCAAGTCACAGCTAGCAATCAGCCCCAGCATTTT.

The gene calls are TRBV7-2 and TRBJ2-7; D is perhaps TRBD2 (5 bases). Germline CDR1 is SGHTA and CDR2 is FQGNSA. Trimming removed 1 base at V and 1 base at J, with 11 bases between. CDR3 size: 15 residues. For the CDR3, the DNA is TGTGCCAGCAGCTTAGTTCCAGCGGAGTCCTACGAGCAGTACTTC. Protein sequence: CASSLVPAESYEQYF.

The V gene is TRBV6-5, the J gene TRBJ2-7; no clear D. The CDR3 is made up of 11 amino acids. In germline, CDR1 is MNHEY, CDR2 SVGAGI. V lost 6 bases, J lost 5 bases, and 8 bases lay in between. For the CDR3, the DNA is TGTGCCAGCAGCCGCCGGGACGAGCAGTACTTC. This translates into CASSRRDEQYF.

This chain links TRBV11-2 with TRBJ2-7, with D perhaps given as TRBD1 or TRBD2 (6 bases each). V gave up 6 bases and J gave up 5 bases, with 14 bases separating them. Germline lookup yields CDR1 SGHAT and CDR2 FQNNGV. This CDR3 spans 13 amino acids. The CDR3 sequence is CASRLKGGHEQYF. CDR3 DNA sequence: TGTGCCAGCAGACTTAAGGGGGGACACGAGCAGTACTTC.

The J gene is TRBJ1-5, the V gene TRBV19; 10 bases line up with TRBD1. Germline V lookup: CDR1 LNHDA, CDR2 SQIVND (reference sequence). The ends lost 7 bases at V and 2 bases at J; junction bases unmatched: 5. This CDR3 is built from 15 residues. The CDR3 coding sequence is TGTGCCAGTACCAGGACAGGGGGGGGCAATCAGCCCCAGCATTTT. This codes for CASTRTGGGNQPQHF.

This chain connects TRBV7-2 to TRBJ2-7, with D possibly being TRBD2 (5 bases). This CDR3 is 14 amino acids long. V lost 4 bases and J 2 bases, leaving 12 bases between the germline ends. Germline lookup yields CDR1 SGHTA and CDR2 FQGNSA. The CDR3 here is CASSSVDFPYEQYF. DNA for the CDR3: TGTGCCAGCAGCTCGGTGGACTTCCCCTACGAGCAGTACTTC.

This chain links TRBV13 with TRBJ2-3; 12 nucleotides line up with TRBD2. Germline-derived CDR1 and CDR2 are PRHDT and FYEKMQ (reference sequence). The CDR3 has 16 amino acids. The V and J ends lost 5 bases and 3 bases, in that order; junction bases with no gene match: 6. This chain's CDR3 is CASSPDLAGGTDTQYF. Here the CDR3 DNA reads TGTGCCAGCAGCCCCGACCTAGCGGGGGGGACAGATACGCAGTATTTT. Using reference TRBV13 and TRBJ2-3 for the parts outside the CDR3, the full variable domain is AAGVIQSPRHLIKEKRETATLKCYPIPRHDTVYWYQQGPGQDPQFLISFYEKMQSDKGSIPDRFSAQQFSDYHSELNMSSLELGDSALYFCASSPDLAGGTDTQYFGPGTRLTVL.

The rearrangement joins TRBV27 to TRBJ2-7; TRBD2 matches at 9 bases. Per the germline V gene, CDR1 is MNHEY and CDR2 is SMNVEV (reference sequence). V lost 6 bases, J lost 3 bases, and 9 bases stayed unmatched. The CDR3 runs 15 residues. CDR3 sequence: CASSRGGAANYEQYF. CDR3 nucleotides: TGTGCCAGCAGCCGCGGGGGGGCAGCCAACTACGAGCAGTACTTC.

The chain couples TRBV19 to TRBJ2-6; D is possibly TRBD1 or TRBD2 (5 bases each). This CDR3 has 15 amino acids. Germline V gene lookup returns CDR1 LNHDA and CDR2 SQIVND (reference sequence). The ends were cut back, 1 base at V and 4 bases at J, with 8 bases in the middle. CDR3 region: CASSIGGTGANVLTF. The CDR3 nucleotides read TGTGCCAGTAGTATAGGAGGGACCGGGGCCAACGTCCTGACTTTC.

The V gene is TRBV6-6, the J gene TRBJ2-7; D perhaps matches TRBD1 (7 bases). Per germline, CDR1 MNHNY and CDR2 SVGAGI (reference sequence). This CDR3 contains 12 residues. With 7 bases removed from V and 3 bases from J, the gap between germline ends came to 10 bases. CDR3 bases: TGTGCCAGCACCCAGGGGGGCTACGAGCAGTACTTC. This gives the protein CASTQGGYEQYF.

The gene calls are TRBV9 and TRBJ1-2; 9 bases fit TRBD1. The CDR3 consists of 16 residues. Germline lookup yields CDR1 SGDLS and CDR2 YYNGEE. V shed 0 bases, J shed 7 bases, and the junction held 10 bases outside the gene matches. Here the CDR3 reads CASSVGWGGQGGGYTF. The CDR3 DNA is TGTGCCAGCAGCGTAGGTTGGGGGGGACAGGGTGGTGGCTACACCTTC.

This sequence joins TRBV4-1 and TRBJ2-3; TRBD2 matches at 9 bases. J was trimmed by 4 bases and V by 2 bases; bases with no gene match: 13. CDR3 length: 18 residues. Germline lookup yields CDR1 MGHRA and CDR2 YSYEKL. CDR3 residues: CASSQRSMLAGLSDTQYF. The CDR3 coding sequence is TGCGCCAGCAGCCAACGAAGCATGCTAGCGGGGTTATCAGATACGCAGTATTTT.

The rearrangement joins TRBV6-1 to TRBJ2-4, with 8 bases lining up with TRBD1. Germline values: CDR1 MNHNS, CDR2 SASEGT. Germline trimming cut 4 bases from V and 2 bases from J; bases unmatched to any gene: 10. CDR3 length: 17 residues. CDR3 in DNA: TGTGCCAGCAGTGGCAATACAGGGGGATTGTCCAAAAACATTCAGTACTTC. As protein: CASSGNTGGLSKNIQYF.

This rearrangement joins TRBV7-9 to TRBJ2-1, with 10 nucleotides matching TRBD2. The germline gives CDR1 SEHNR, CDR2 FQNEAQ (reference sequence). Unmatched junction bases numbered 5, after V lost 5 bases and J lost 10 bases. There are 13 residues in the CDR3. The CDR3 DNA reads as TGTGCCAGCAGCCTGAGGACTAGCGGAGAGCAGTTCTTC. Amino acid sequence: CASSLRTSGEQFF.

The gene calls are TRBV7-3 and TRBJ2-3, with TRBD2 identical over 9 bases. The J segment lost 4 bases and the V segment lost 0 bases, leaving 5 bases of the junction unmatched. The CDR3 spans 16 residues. Germline values: CDR1 SGHTA, CDR2 FQGTGA. The CDR3 region is CASSLTGLAVSDTQYF. The CDR3 bases are TGTGCCAGCAGCTTAACGGGACTAGCCGTTTCAGATACGCAGTATTTT.

A few counts support this clone. The V and J genes are TRBV2 and TRBJ1-5, with D perhaps matching TRBD1 (5 bases). Germline V gene sequence: CDR1 SNHLY, CDR2 FYNNEI. The CDR3 covers 15 residues. V was shortened by 6 bases and J by 0 bases, with 12 bases between the two germline ends. The CDR3 here is CASSAWDDSNQPQHF. CDR3 nucleotides: TGTGCCAGCAGCGCCTGGGACGATAGCAATCAGCCCCAGCATTTT.

V usage is TRBV2 and J usage is TRBJ2-1, with a possible D match to TRBD1 (5 bases). Between the trimmed V and J ends, which lost 8 bases and 0 bases, there was a span of 11 bases. Germline V CDR1 and CDR2: SNHLY, FYNNEI. The CDR3 contains 14 residues. The CDR3 is CASAGIGSYNEQFF. DNA of the CDR3: TGTGCCAGCGCAGGGATCGGCTCCTACAATGAGCAGTTCTTC.

The CDR3 here is CASSYSPGHGYTF. The CDR3 DNA reads as TGTGCCAGCAGCTACTCACCAGGGCACGGCTACACCTTC. J is TRBJ1-2 and V is TRBV5-4, with a possible D match to TRBD1 (5 bases). The germline V and J ends were trimmed by 3 bases and 8 bases, with 14 bases remaining between them. CDR1 and CDR2 (germline): SGHNT, YYREEE (reference sequence). The CDR3 is 13 residues long.

V usage is TRBV5-3 and J usage is TRBJ1-3; a possible D gene is TRBD1 (6 bases). TRBV5-3 counts as an open reading frame of uncertain function. The CDR3 totals 15 residues. Deletions cut 0 bases from V and 3 bases from J, with 10 bases between. CDR3 residues: CARSLGGPGGNTIYF. The CDR3, as DNA: TGTGCCAGAAGCTTGGGGGGGCCTGGTGGAAACACCATATATTTT.

The chain has TRBV27 and TRBJ1-2; tentatively, D is TRBD1 (6 bases). The germline gives CDR1 MNHEY, CDR2 SMNVEV (reference sequence). Between the trimmed V and J ends, which lost 2 bases and 3 bases, there was a span of 7 bases. The length of the CDR3 is 13 residues. CDR3 DNA sequence: TGTGCCAGCAGTTTAGGACAGCACTATGGCTACACCTTC. Protein: CASSLGQHYGYTF.

V gene TRBV7-2 combines with J gene TRBJ1-2; 7 positions agree with TRBD1. Germline loops: CDR1 SGHTA, CDR2 FQGNSA. This CDR3 comprises 14 residues. V shed 7 bases, J shed 11 bases, and the junction held 16 bases outside the gene matches. The CDR3 coding sequence is TGTGCCAGCACTCCTATACAGGGGCGCAAGGAATACACCTTC. This translates into CASTPIQGRKEYTF. The full variable domain, rest sourced from reference TRBV7-2 and TRBJ1-2, is GAGVSQSPSNKVTEKGKDVELRCDPISGHTALYWYRQSLGQGLEFLIYFQGNSAPDKSGLPSDRFSAERTGGSVSTLTIQRTQQEDSAVYLCASTPIQGRKEYTFGSGTRLTVV.

This chain links TRBV6-1 with TRBJ2-7; TRBD1 is a possible D gene (7 bases). The CDR3 has 15 amino acids. Trimming shortened V by 5 bases and J by 3 bases, and 17 bases separated the two germline ends. CDR1 and CDR2 from the germline V gene are MNHNS and SASEGT. The chain's CDR3 is CASSTTGGQYYEQYF. CDR3 in DNA: TGTGCCAGCAGTACAACCGGGGGACAGTACTACGAGCAGTACTTC.